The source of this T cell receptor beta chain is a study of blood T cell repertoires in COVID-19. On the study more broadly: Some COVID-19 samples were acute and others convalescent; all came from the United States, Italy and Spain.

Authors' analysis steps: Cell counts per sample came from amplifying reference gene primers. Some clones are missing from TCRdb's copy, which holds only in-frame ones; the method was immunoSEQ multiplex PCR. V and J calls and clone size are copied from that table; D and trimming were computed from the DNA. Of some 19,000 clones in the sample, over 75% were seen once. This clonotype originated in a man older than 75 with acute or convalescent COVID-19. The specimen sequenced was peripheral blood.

The DNA of the CDR3 is TGTGCCAGCAGCGTAGCGGCAGGGGCGAACACCGGGGAGCTGTTTTTT. Residues: CASSVAAGANTGELFF. This chain links TRBV9 with TRBJ2-2, with D possibly TRBD1 on 6 matching bases. Germline V gene lookup returns CDR1 SGDLS and CDR2 YYNGEE. With 0 bases removed from V and 0 bases from J, the gap between germline ends came to 9 bases. The CDR3 loop spans 16 amino acids.